The present TCR beta chain was sequenced within a study of CD8 T cells in ankylosing spondylitis. Study-wide findings and caveats: Disease-associated clones were reportedly significantly overrepresented in matched ankylosing spondylitis synovial fluid. Peripheral blood samples showed relatively rare disease-linked clones, and these clones were CD8+. The study identified a TCR beta motif of under ten highly homologous variants that appeared characteristic of ankylosing spondylitis blood. Both synovial fluid and blood in reactive arthritis had previously been reported to carry some motif variants.

Germline-derived CDR1 and CDR2 are SGDLS and YYNGEE. Trimming took 4 bases from V and 4 from J, leaving 16 bases between them. The CDR3 runs to 15 residues. TCRdb itself ran the 5' RACE reads through MiXCR, one entry per CDR3 protein. The sample records 500,000 or so distinct CDR3 sequences, roughly 5.3% being singletons. This clonotype was counted at least ten times. The antigen is unknown. Input material: blood, either unsorted or a sorted T cell fraction (not recorded which). The source is a male donor with ankylosing spondylitis. This chain links TRBV9 with TRBJ2-3; D not certain. This CDR3 is CASSLRTLKSDTQYF. CDR3 nucleotides: TGTGCCAGCAGCCTACGGACCCTGAAGTCAGATACGCAGTATTTT.